This TCR beta chain emerged from a study of cytomegalovirus exposure and HLA in healthy donors. Whole-study context: Of over 300 genotyped donors, 81% clustered with self-reported Caucasian donors.

V trimming: 2 bases; J trimming: 9 bases; junction bases outside the gene matches: 8. This CDR3 spans 15 amino acids. CDR1 SNHLY and CDR2 FYNNEI come from the germline V gene. The PCR used 60 Vbeta and 13 Jbeta primers. TCRdb's table, derived via immunoSEQ multiplex PCR, lists solely in-frame clones and lacks some. In the table there are about 100,000 clones, 70% to 80% of which are singletons. This receptor was identified in a woman aged 60 to 75 in good health and CMV-seropositive. Sequenced material: PBMCs. The chain couples TRBV2 to TRBJ2-1; 9 bases map to TRBD2. The CDR3 sequence is CASSEWAGGPVEQFF. Written as DNA, the CDR3 is TGTGCCAGCAGTGAATGGGCGGGAGGGCCGGTTGAGCAGTTCTTC.